This T cell receptor (beta chain) comes out of a study of T cell responses to AZD1222 COVID-19 vaccine. Germline lookup yields CDR1 MNHEY and CDR2 SMNVEV (reference sequence). The V end lost 3 bases, the J end lost 1 base, and 13 bases lay between the germline ends. The CDR3 is made up of 15 amino acids. As to this clone: What it binds is unknown.

This table comes from immunoSEQ multiplex PCR, and its TCRdb copy is limited to in-frame clones, with some not included. The sample lists 100,000 to 150,000 clones; around 90% were seen once. The study, taken as a whole, reports: AZD1222 recipients seropositive at baseline numbered only six or seven. Mapped onto spike, vaccine-associated CD4 TCRs spanned it and were dominant at 160-218 and 743-854.

This rearrangement joins TRBV27 to TRBJ2-7; D possibly corresponds to TRBD1 (6 bases). The TCR was taken from an adult in good health. The sample in question was peripheral blood, obtained on day 0 of AZD1222 vaccination. Written as DNA, the CDR3 is TGTGCCAGCAGTTTTCACCGGACAGCTTCCTACGAGCAGTACTTC. This translates into CASSFHRTASYEQYF.